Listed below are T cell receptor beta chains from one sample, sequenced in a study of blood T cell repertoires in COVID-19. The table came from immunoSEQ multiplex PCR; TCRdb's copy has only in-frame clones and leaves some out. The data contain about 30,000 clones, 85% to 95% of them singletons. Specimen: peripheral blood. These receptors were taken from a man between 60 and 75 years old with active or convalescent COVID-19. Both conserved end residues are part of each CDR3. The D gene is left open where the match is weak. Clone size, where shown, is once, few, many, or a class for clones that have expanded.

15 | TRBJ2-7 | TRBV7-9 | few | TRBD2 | TGTGCCAGCAGCTTGAGACTAGCGGGAGACAACGAGCAGTACTTC | CASSLRLAGDNEQYF
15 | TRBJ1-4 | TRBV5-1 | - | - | TGCGCCAGCAGCTTGGAGACAGGCCGAGTTGAAAAACTGTTTTTT | CASSLETGRVEKLFF
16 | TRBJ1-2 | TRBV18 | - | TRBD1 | TGTGCCAGCTCACCACCGTCGGACAGGGGATTTAGGGGCTACACCTTC | CASSPPSDRGFRGYTF
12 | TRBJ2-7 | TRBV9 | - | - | TGTGCCAGCAGTCTAGAGGGTTACGAGCAGTACTTC | CASSLEGYEQYF
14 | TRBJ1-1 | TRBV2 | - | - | TGTGCCAGCAGGGTTTTAGGGGGGAACACTGAAGCTTTCTTT | CASRVLGGNTEAFF
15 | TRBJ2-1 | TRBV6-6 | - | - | TGTGCCAGCAGTGACCAGACTGGAGTCTACAATGAGCAGTTCTTC | CASSDQTGVYNEQFF
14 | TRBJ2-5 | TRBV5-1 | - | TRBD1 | TGCGCCAGCAGCCTGGGACAGGGGGCTGAGACCCAGTACTTC | CASSLGQGAETQYF
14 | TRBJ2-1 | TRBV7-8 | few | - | TGTGCCAGCAGCTCAGAAACAGTTTACAATGAGCAGTTCTTC | CASSSETVYNEQFF
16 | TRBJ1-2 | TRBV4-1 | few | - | TGCGCCAGCAGCCAAGTGTCAGGGATCACTAACTATGGCTACACCTTC | CASSQVSGITNYGYTF
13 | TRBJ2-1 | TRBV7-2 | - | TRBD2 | TGTGCCAGCAGCTTTCGGGAGGGTAATGAGCAGTTCTTC | CASSFREGNEQFF
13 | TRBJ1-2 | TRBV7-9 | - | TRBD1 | TGTGCCAGCAGCTCTTCCGGGACAGGGGGGTACACCTTC | CASSSSGTGGYTF
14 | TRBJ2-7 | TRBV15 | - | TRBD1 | TGTGCCACCAGCAATCGGGACAGGGGTTACGAGCAGTACTTC | CATSNRDRGYEQYF
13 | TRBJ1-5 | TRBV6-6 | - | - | TGTGCCAGCAGCCCGGGGGGCAATCAGCCCCAGCATTTT | CASSPGGNQPQHF
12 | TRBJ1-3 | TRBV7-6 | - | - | TGTGCCAGCAGCCCGGGAGGGAGCACCATATATTTT | CASSPGGSTIYF
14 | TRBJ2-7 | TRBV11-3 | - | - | TGTGCCAGCAGCCCGGCGGGGCGATCCTACGAGCAGTACTTC | CASSPAGRSYEQYF
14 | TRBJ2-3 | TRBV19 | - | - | TGTGCCAGTAGTATATTGGGGCAGTTCGATACGCAGTATTTT | CASSILGQFDTQYF
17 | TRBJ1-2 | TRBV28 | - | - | TGTGCCAGCAAATTGGGTACGTCGTTGGGGGCGAACTATGGCTACACCTTC | CASKLGTSLGANYGYTF
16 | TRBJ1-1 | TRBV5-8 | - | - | TGTGCCAGCAGTTGGACGCAGGGTCGTGGGAACACTGAAGCTTTCTTT | CASSWTQGRGNTEAFF
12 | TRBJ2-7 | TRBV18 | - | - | TGTGCCAGCTCACCTTTCCAGGGCGAGCAGTACTTC | CASSPFQGEQYF
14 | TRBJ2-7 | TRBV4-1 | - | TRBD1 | TGCGCCAGCGGTCCGGGACAGGGCCCCTACGAGCAGTACTTC | CASGPGQGPYEQYF
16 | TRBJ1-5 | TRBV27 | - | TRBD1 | TGTGCCAGCAGTTCCCCGGGACAGGGGAGCAATCAGCCCCAGCATTTT | CASSSPGQGSNQPQHF
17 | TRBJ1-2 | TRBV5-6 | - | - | TGTGCCAGCAGCTTGAAACTTACGAGGTTCCCCAGCTATGGCTACACCTTC | CASSLKLTRFPSYGYTF
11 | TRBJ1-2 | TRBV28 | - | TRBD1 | TGTGTCAGCGGGGACAGGAGTGGCTACACCTTC | CVSGDRSGYTF
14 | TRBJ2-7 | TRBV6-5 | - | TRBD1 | TGTGCCAGCACTAGGACAGGGAACTCCTACGAGCAGTACTTC | CASTRTGNSYEQYF
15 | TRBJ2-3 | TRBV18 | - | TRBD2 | TGTGCCAGCTCATCATTAGCGGGAGGGACAGATACGCAGTATTTT | CASSSLAGGTDTQYF
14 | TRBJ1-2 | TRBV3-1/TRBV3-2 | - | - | TGTGCCAGCAGCCAAAATTGGGCAGATTATGGCTACACCTTC | CASSQNWADYGYTF
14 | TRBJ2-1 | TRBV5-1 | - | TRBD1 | TGCGCCAGCAGCCCCGGGGACAGTCACAATGAGCAGTTCTTC | CASSPGDSHNEQFF
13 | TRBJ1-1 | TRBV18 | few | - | TGTGCCAGCTCACCCACAGAGAACACTGAAGCTTTCTTT | CASSPTENTEAFF
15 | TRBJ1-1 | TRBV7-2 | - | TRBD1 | TGTGCCAGCAGCTTAGTAGTCCAGGGGGGCACTGAAGCTTTCTTT | CASSLVVQGGTEAFF
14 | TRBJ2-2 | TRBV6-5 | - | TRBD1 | TGTGCCAGCAGGGGGACAGGGAACACCGGGGAGCTGTTTTTT | CASRGTGNTGELFF
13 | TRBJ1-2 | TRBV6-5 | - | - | TGTGCCAGCAGTTACGGGGGAGGCTATGGCTACACCTTC | CASSYGGGYGYTF
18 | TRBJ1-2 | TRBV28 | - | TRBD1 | TGTGCCAGCAGTTCCCTCCCGGGACAGGGGACTTCTAACTATGGCTACACCTTC | CASSSLPGQGTSNYGYTF
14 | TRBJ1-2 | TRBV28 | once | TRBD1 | TGTGCCACCGGATTCCCAGGGGGCAACTATGGCTACACCTTC | CATGFPGGNYGYTF
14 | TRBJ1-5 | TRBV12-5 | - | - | TGTGCTAGTGGTTTGCGGGCAGGGGATCAGCCCCAGCATTTT | CASGLRAGDQPQHF
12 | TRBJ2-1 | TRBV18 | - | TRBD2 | TGTGCCAGCTACAAAACGGGGGGTGAGCAGTTCTTC | CASYKTGGEQFF
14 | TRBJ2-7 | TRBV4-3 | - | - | TGCGCCAGCAGCCAAGAGTTAGGGGCCTACGAGCAGTACTTC | CASSQELGAYEQYF
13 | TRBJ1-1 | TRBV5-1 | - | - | TGCGCCAGCAGCTCGGGAACACGGTCTGAAGCTTTCTTT | CASSSGTRSEAFF
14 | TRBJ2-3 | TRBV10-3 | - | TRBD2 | TGTGCCATCGCTGGACTAGCGGGGTCAGATACGCAGTATTTT | CAIAGLAGSDTQYF
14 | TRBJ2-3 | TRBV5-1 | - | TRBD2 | TGCGCCAGCAGCTTTAGCGGGGGGGAAGATACGCAGTATTTT | CASSFSGGEDTQYF
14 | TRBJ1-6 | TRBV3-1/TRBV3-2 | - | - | TGTGCCAGCAGCCAGGGTTGGGGGGATTCACCCCTCCACTTT | CASSQGWGDSPLHF
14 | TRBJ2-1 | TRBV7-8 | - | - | TGTGCCAGCAGACCGAGCGGATCCTACAATGAGCAGTTCTTC | CASRPSGSYNEQFF
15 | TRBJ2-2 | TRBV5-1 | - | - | TGCGCCAGCAGCTCGGACAGAAGGGGCACCGGGGAGCTGTTTTTT | CASSSDRRGTGELFF
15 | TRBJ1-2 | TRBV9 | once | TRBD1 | TGTGCCAGCAGCTCGGCGGACAGGGGCCACTATGGCTACACCTTC | CASSSADRGHYGYTF
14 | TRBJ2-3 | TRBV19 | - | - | TGTGCCAGTAGTAGCAGCGCTACCACAGATACGCAGTATTTT | CASSSSATTDTQYF
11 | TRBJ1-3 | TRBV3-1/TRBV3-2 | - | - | TGTGCCACTAGTCCGGGAAACACCATATATTTT | CATSPGNTIYF
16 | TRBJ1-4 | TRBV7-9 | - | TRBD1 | TGTGCCAGCAGCTTATCGGGACAGCCAACTAATGAAAAACTGTTTTTT | CASSLSGQPTNEKLFF
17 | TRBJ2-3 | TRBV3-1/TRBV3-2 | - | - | TGTGCCAGCAGCCAAGAAGGTCCGAGGGACAACACAGATACGCAGTATTTT | CASSQEGPRDNTDTQYF
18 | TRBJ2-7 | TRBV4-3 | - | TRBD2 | TGCGCCAGCAGCCAAGATTTCTTGGGAGCGGGGTCCTCCTACGAGCAGTACTTC | CASSQDFLGAGSSYEQYF